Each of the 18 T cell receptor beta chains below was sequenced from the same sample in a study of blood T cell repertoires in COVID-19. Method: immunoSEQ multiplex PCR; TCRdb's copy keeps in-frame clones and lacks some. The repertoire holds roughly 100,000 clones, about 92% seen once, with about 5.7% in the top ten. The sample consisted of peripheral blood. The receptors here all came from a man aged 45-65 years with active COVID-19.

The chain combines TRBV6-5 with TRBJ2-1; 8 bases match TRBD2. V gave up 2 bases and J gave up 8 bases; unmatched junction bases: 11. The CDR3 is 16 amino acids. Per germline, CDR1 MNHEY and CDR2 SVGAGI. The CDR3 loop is CASSYGDGRVLDEQFF. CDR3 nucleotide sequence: TGTGCCAGCAGTTACGGGGACGGGAGGGTCCTTGATGAGCAGTTCTTC.

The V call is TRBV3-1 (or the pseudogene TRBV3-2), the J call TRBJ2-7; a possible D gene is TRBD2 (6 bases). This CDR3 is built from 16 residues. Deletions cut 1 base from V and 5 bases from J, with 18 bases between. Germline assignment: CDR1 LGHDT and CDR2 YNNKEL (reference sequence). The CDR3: CASSQGDLLIAHEQYF. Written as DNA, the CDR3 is TGTGCCAGCAGCCAAGGGGACTTACTTATCGCCCACGAGCAGTACTTC.

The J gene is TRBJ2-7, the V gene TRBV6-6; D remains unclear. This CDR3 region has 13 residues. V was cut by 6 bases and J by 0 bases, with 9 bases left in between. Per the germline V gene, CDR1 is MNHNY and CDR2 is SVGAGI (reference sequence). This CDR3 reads CASSNRSSYEQYF. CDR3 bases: TGTGCCAGCAGCAACAGAAGCTCCTACGAGCAGTACTTC.

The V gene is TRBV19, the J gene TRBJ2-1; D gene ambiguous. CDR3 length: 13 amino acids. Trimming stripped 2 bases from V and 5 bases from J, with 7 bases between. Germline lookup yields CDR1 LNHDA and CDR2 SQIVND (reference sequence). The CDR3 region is CASSINSNNEQFF. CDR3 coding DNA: TGTGCCAGTAGTATAAACTCTAACAATGAGCAGTTCTTC.

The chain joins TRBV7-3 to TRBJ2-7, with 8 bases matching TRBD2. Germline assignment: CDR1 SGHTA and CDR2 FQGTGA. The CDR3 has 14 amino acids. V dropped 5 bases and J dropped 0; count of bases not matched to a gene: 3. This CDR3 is CASSPGTSSYEQYF. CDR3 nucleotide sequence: TGTGCCAGCAGCCCCGGGACTAGCTCCTACGAGCAGTACTTC.

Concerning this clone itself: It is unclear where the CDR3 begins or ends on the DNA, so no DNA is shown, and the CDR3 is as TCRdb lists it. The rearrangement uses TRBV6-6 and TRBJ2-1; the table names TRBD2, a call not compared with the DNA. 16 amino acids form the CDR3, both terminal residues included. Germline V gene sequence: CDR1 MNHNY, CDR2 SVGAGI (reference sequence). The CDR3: CASSTSGAGGYNEQFF.

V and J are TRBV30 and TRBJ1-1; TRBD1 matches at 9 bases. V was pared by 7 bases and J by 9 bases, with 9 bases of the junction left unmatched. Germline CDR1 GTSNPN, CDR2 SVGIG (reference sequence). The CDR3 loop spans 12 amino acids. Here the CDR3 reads CASRDRVLQAFF. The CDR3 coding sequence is TGTGCCTCCCGGGACAGGGTTTTGCAAGCTTTCTTT.

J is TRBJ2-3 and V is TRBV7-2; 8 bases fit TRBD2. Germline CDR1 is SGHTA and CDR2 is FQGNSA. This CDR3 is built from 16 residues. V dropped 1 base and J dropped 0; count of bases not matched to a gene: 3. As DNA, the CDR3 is TGTGCCAGCAGCTTAGTCGGGGGGGCTAGCACAGATACGCAGTATTTT. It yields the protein CASSLVGGASTDTQYF.

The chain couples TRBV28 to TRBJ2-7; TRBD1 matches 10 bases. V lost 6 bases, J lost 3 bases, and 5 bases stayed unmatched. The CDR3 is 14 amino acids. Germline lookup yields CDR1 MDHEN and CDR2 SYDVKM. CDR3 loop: CASSHGDRGYEQYF. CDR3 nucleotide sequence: TGTGCCAGCAGCCATGGGGACAGGGGCTACGAGCAGTACTTC. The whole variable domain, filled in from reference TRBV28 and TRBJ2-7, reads DVKVTQSSRYLVKRTGEKVFLECVQDMDHENMFWYRQDPGLGLRLIYFSYDVKMKEKGDIPEGYSVSREKKERFSLILESASTNQTSMYLCASSHGDRGYEQYFGPGTRLTVT.

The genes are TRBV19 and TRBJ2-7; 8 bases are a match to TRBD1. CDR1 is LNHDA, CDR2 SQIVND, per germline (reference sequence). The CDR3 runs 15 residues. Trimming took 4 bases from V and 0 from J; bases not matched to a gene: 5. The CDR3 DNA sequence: TGTGCCAGTAGTAACCCGGGACAGGCCTCCTACGAGCAGTACTTC. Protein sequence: CASSNPGQASYEQYF.

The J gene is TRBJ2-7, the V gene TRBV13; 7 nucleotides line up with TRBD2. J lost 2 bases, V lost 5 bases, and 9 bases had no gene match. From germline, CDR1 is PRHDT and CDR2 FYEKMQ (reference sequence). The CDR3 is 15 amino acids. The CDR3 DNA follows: TGTGCCAGCAGCCCCCTAGGGGAGGGCCCCTACGAGCAGTACTTC. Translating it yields CASSPLGEGPYEQYF.

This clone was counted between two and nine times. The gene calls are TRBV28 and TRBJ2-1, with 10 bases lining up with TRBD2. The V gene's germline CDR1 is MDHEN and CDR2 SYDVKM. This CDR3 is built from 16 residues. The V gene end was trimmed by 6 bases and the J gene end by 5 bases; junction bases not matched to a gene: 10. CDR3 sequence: CASSFSRTSGDNEQFF. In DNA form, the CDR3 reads TGTGCCAGCAGCTTCTCGCGGACTAGCGGAGACAATGAGCAGTTCTTC.

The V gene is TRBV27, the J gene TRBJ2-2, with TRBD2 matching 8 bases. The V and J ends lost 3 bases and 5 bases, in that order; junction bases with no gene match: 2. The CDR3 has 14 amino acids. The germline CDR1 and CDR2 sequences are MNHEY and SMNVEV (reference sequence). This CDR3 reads CASSFAGGTGELFF. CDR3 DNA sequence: TGTGCCAGCAGTTTCGCGGGAGGAACCGGGGAGCTGTTTTTT.

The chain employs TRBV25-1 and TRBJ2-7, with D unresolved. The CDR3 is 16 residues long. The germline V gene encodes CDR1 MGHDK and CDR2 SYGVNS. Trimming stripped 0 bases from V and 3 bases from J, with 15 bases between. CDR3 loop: CASSEYYGQDSYEQYF. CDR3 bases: TGTGCCAGCAGTGAATACTATGGGCAGGATAGCTACGAGCAGTACTTC.

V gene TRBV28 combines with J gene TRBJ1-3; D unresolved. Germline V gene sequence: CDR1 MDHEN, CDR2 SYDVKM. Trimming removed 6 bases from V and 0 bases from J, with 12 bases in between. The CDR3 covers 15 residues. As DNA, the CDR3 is TGTGCCAGCAGCGAGCACGGGTTCTCTGGAAACACCATATATTTT. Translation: CASSEHGFSGNTIYF.

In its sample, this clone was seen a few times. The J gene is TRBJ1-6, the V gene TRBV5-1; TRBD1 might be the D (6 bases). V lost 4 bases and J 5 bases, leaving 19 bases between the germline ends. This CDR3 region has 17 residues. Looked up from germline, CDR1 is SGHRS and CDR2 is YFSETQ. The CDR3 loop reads CASSAQPTGMNNSPLHF. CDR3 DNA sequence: TGCGCCAGCAGCGCACAGCCGACAGGAATGAATAATTCACCCCTCCACTTT.

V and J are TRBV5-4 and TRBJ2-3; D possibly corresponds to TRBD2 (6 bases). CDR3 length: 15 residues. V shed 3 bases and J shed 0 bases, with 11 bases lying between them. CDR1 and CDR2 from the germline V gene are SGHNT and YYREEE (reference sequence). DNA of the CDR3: TGTGCCAGCAGCTCTGGAGGGACTAGCACAGATACGCAGTATTTT. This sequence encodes CASSSGGTSTDTQYF. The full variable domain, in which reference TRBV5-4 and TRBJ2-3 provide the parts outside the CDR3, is ETGVTQSPTHLIKTRGQQVTLRCSSQSGHNTVSWYQQALGQGPQFIFQYYREEENGRGNFPPRFSGLQFPNYSSELNVNALELDDSALYLCASSSGGTSTDTQYFGPGTRLTVL.

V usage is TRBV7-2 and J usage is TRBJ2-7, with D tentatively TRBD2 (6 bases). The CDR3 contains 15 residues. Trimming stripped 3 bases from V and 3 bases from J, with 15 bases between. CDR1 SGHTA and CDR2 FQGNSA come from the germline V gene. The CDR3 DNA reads TGTGCCAGCAGCTTTATAGCCGGGACTCTCTACGAGCAGTACTTC. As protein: CASSFIAGTLYEQYF.